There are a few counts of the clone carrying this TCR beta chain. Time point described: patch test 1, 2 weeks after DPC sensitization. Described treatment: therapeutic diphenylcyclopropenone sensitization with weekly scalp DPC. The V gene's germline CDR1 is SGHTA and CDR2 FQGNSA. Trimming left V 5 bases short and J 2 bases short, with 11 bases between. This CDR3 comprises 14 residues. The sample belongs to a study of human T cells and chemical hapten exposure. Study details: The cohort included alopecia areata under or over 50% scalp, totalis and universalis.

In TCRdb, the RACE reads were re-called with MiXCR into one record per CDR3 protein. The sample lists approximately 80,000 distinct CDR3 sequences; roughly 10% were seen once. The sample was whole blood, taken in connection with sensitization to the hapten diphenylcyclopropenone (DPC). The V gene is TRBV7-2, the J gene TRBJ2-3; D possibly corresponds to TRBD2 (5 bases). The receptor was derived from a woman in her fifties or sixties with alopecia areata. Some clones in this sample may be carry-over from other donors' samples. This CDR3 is CASSPGLVTDTQYF. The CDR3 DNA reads TGTGCCAGCAGCCCAGGACTGGTCACAGATACGCAGTATTTT.